These 22 T cell receptor beta chains originate from one sample sequenced in a study of molecular identifiers for immune sequencing clone quantification. TCRdb re-derived calls from the PCR reads in MiXCR, one entry per CDR3 protein. The table shows hundreds of thousands of distinct CDR3 sequences, with about 20% occurring only once. The sequencing input was naive CD8+ T cells from blood, with Jurkat cell RNA spiked in. Subset meaning: FACS-sorted CD8+CD4-CCR7+CD45RA+ naive T cells. The source is a human donor in good health. Some libraries in this study had Jurkat cell RNA spiked in.

This clonotype occurred many times. V gene TRBV10-2 combines with J gene TRBJ1-1; D unclear. Trimming stripped 7 bases from V and 4 bases from J, with 7 bases between. Germline values: CDR1 WSHSY, CDR2 SAAADI. CDR3 length: 11 amino acids. This CDR3 is CASTEGTEAFF. The CDR3 bases are TGCGCCAGCACCGAAGGCACTGAAGCTTTCTTT.

The gene calls are TRBV27 and TRBJ2-1, with 7 bases identical to TRBD1. The length of the CDR3 is 14 residues. Germline V gives CDR1 MNHEY, CDR2 SMNVEV (reference sequence). Unmatched junction bases numbered 5, after V lost 5 bases and J lost 4 bases. The CDR3 region is CASSPGTVYNEQFF. The CDR3 DNA sequence: TGTGCCAGCAGTCCCGGGACAGTATACAATGAGCAGTTCTTC.

This clonotype was counted ten times or more. The chain has TRBV30 and TRBJ1-1, with D unresolved. This CDR3 is 13 amino acids long. V lost 2 bases to trimming and J lost 4 bases, with 11 bases between them. Germline V lookup: CDR1 GTSNPN, CDR2 SVGIG (reference sequence). The CDR3 DNA sequence: TGTGCCTGGAGTCTGTCGGCCCCCACTGAAGCTTTCTTT. Amino acids: CAWSLSAPTEAFF.

With respect to this clonotype: This may be a read error, as it is one base from a much larger clone. The V call is TRBV30, the J call TRBJ2-1; D is possibly TRBD1 or TRBD2 (5 bases each). The germline V gene has CDR1 GTSNPN and CDR2 SVGIG (reference sequence). The CDR3 contains 13 residues. The CDR3 nucleotides read TGTGCCTGGAGTGCTGTTGGGGGTACTGAGCAGTCCTTC. Translated, it gives CAWSAVGGTEQSF.

This clonotype was picked up many times. The chain couples TRBV6-5 to TRBJ2-3; 7 bases line up with TRBD1. The CDR3 covers 14 residues. Germline V lookup: CDR1 MNHEY, CDR2 SVGAGI. J was trimmed by 1 base and V by 5 bases; bases with no gene match: 3. The CDR3 loop reads CASSAGQGTDTQYF. The CDR3, as DNA: TGTGCCAGCAGTGCCGGACAGGGCACAGATACGCAGTATTTT.

V usage is TRBV6-6 and J usage is TRBJ2-7, with D unresolved. Germline lookup yields CDR1 MNHNY and CDR2 SVGAGI (reference sequence). With 6 bases removed from V and 5 bases from J, the gap between germline ends came to 11 bases. The length of the CDR3 is 12 residues. CDR3 DNA sequence: TGTGCCAGCAGCCCAATAGGAAACGAGCAGTACTTC. Protein: CASSPIGNEQYF.

This clonotype was detected many times. The J gene is TRBJ2-4, the V gene TRBV28, with TRBD1 identical over 10 bases. Germline trimming cut 4 bases from V and 0 bases from J; bases unmatched to any gene: 6. This CDR3 spans 17 amino acids. CDR1 is MDHEN, CDR2 SYDVKM, per germline. In DNA, the CDR3 is TGTGCCAGCAGTTCATCCGGGACAGGGGAAGCCAAAAACATTCAGTACTTC. It specifies CASSSSGTGEAKNIQYF.

At least ten counts were recorded for this clonotype. The chain combines TRBV6-1 with TRBJ1-4; D is unresolved. This CDR3 spans 13 amino acids. CDR1 and CDR2 from the germline V gene are MNHNS and SASEGT. Deletions cut 10 bases from V and 5 bases from J, with 14 bases between. CDR3 sequence reads: CATKPPRNEKLFF. The CDR3 DNA reads TGTGCCACGAAGCCCCCCAGAAATGAAAAACTGTTTTTT.

There are a few counts of this clonotype. This chain's CDR3 is CAWSAYEKLFF. CDR3 sequence (DNA): TGTGCCTGGAGTGCGTATGAAAAACTGTTTTTT. The chain links TRBV30 to TRBJ1-4; no clear D gene. V was clipped by 1 base and J by 6 bases, with 3 bases between them. There are 11 residues in the CDR3. CDR1 and CDR2 from the germline V gene are GTSNPN and SVGIG (reference sequence).

This clonotype appeared a few times. The gene calls are TRBV30 and TRBJ2-7; D not resolved. Germline V CDR1 and CDR2: GTSNPN, SVGIG (reference sequence). Trimming removed 0 bases at V and 5 bases at J, with 11 bases between. The CDR3 runs to 13 residues. The CDR3 spells CAWSVLKGHEQYF. The CDR3 DNA follows: TGTGCCTGGAGTGTACTGAAAGGGCACGAGCAGTACTTC. The full variable domain, its missing parts supplied by reference TRBV30 and TRBJ2-7, is SQTIHQWPATLVQPVGSPLSLECTVEGTSNPNLYWYRQAAGRGLQLLFYSVGIGQISSEVPQNLSASRPQDRQFILSSKKLLLSDSGFYLCAWSVLKGHEQYFGPGTRLTVT.

The rearrangement links TRBV24-1 to TRBJ2-1; 8 positions agree with TRBD1. Germline lookup yields CDR1 KGHDR and CDR2 SFDVKD. V lost 1 base, J lost 8 bases, and 3 bases stayed unmatched. The length of the CDR3 is 14 residues. This CDR3 is CATSDFDRGDEQFF. The CDR3 region has the DNA TGTGCCACCAGTGATTTTGACAGGGGCGATGAGCAGTTCTTC.

The chain uses TRBV4-1 and TRBJ2-7; D is perhaps TRBD1 (6 bases). The CDR3 sequence is 18 residues long. CDR1 is MGHRA, CDR2 YSYEKL, per germline. V lost 1 base and J 9 bases, leaving 28 bases between the germline ends. The CDR3 is CASSQGTAATQGVWGQYF. In nucleotides, the CDR3 is TGCGCCAGCAGCCAAGGGACAGCCGCTACGCAAGGGGTGTGGGGGCAGTACTTC.

This clonotype was detected many times. This rearrangement joins TRBV27 to TRBJ2-1, with 10 bases fitting TRBD2. The CDR3 covers 16 residues. J lost 0 bases, V lost 4 bases, and 3 bases had no gene match. From germline, CDR1 is MNHEY and CDR2 SMNVEV (reference sequence). The CDR3 DNA is TGTGCCAGCAGTTGGTTAGCGGGAGGCTCCTACAATGAGCAGTTCTTC. Its protein is CASSWLAGGSYNEQFF.

Comment on this clonotype: This clone may be a read error of a much larger clone one base away. The rearrangement uses TRBV7-3 and TRBJ2-1; D uncertain. The CDR3 totals 15 residues. The germline CDR1 and CDR2 sequences are SGHTA and FQGTGA. Trimming stripped 4 bases from V and 4 bases from J, with 14 bases between. The DNA for the CDR3 is TGTGCCAGCAGCTCCCGCAAGAGTAGGTACAATGAGCAGTTCTTC. It codes for CASSSRKSRYNEQFF.

This clonotype was recorded at least ten times. J is TRBJ2-7 and V is TRBV29-1, with D possibly matching TRBD2 (5 bases). Germline lookup yields CDR1 SQVTM and CDR2 ANQGSEA. Trimming removed 4 bases from V and 3 bases from J, with 13 bases in between. CDR3 length equals 13 residues. The CDR3 protein is CSVGGEGYYEQYF. The CDR3 DNA is TGCAGCGTTGGGGGAGAGGGTTACTACGAGCAGTACTTC.

This clonotype showed up many times. V is TRBV20-1 and J is TRBJ1-6, with a weak D call TRBD1 (6 bases). This CDR3 region has 18 residues. V lost 2 bases and J lost 0, with 17 bases in between. CDR1 and CDR2 (germline): DFQATT, SNEGSKA (reference sequence). CDR3: CSARQGLRFSSYNSPLHF. CDR3 sequence (DNA): TGCAGTGCTAGACAGGGGCTCCGTTTTAGCTCCTATAATTCACCCCTCCACTTT.

This clonotype was counted at least ten times. J is TRBJ1-5 and V is TRBV7-9; a possible D gene is TRBD1 (5 bases). There are 16 residues in the CDR3. Germline CDR1 SEHNR, CDR2 FQNEAQ (reference sequence). Trimming took 2 bases from V and 2 from J, leaving 13 bases between them. CDR3 residues: CASSLSPLQGNQPQHF. CDR3 nucleotides: TGTGCCAGCAGCTTATCCCCCTTACAGGGCAATCAGCCCCAGCATTTT. Looking up the rest from reference TRBV7-9 and TRBJ1-5 gives the full variable domain: DTGVSQNPRHKITKRGQNVTFRCDPISEHNRLYWYRQTLGQGPEFLTYFQNEAQLEKSRLLSDRFSAERPKGSFSTLEIQRTEQGDSAMYLCASSLSPLQGNQPQHFGDGTRLSIL.

The chain employs TRBV30 and TRBJ1-4; unclear D gene. Trimming took 1 base from V and 5 from J, leaving 14 bases between them. This CDR3 is built from 15 residues. Per germline, CDR1 GTSNPN and CDR2 SVGIG (reference sequence). The chain's CDR3 is CAWSDSGFGNEKLFF. For the CDR3, the DNA is TGTGCCTGGAGTGATTCGGGCTTCGGGAATGAAAAACTGTTTTTT.

There are many counts of this clonotype. The gene calls are TRBV27 and TRBJ1-2; TRBD1 might be the D (6 bases). CDR1 is MNHEY, CDR2 SMNVEV, per germline (reference sequence). This CDR3 region has 13 residues. V was clipped by 6 bases and J by 2 bases, with 10 bases between them. The DNA for the CDR3 is TGTGCCAGCAGCCTTACAGGGAACTATGGCTACACCTTC. This encodes CASSLTGNYGYTF.

In its sample, this clonotype was seen many times. CDR3 coding DNA: TGTGCCAGCAGCGTAGTAGTGAACACTGAAGCTTTCTTT. Its translation: CASSVVVNTEAFF. J is TRBJ1-1 and V is TRBV9; no clear D. V was trimmed by 0 bases and J by 0 bases, leaving 3 bases between them. The CDR3 extends over 13 amino acids. CDR1 and CDR2 from the germline V gene are SGDLS and YYNGEE. Variable domain in full (rest from reference TRBV9 and TRBJ1-1): DSGVTQTPKHLITATGQRVTLRCSPRSGDLSVYWYQQSLDQGLQFLIQYYNGEERAKGNILERFSAQQFPDLHSELNLSSLELGDSALYFCASSVVVNTEAFFGQGTRLTVV.

This clonotype has at least ten counts. The chain is built from TRBV6-5 and TRBJ1-4, with unresolved D. The ends were cut back, 2 bases at V and 3 bases at J, with 4 bases in the middle. Germline lookup yields CDR1 MNHEY and CDR2 SVGAGI. There are 13 residues in the CDR3. The CDR3 sequence is CASSYDPNEKLFF. The CDR3 DNA sequence: TGTGCCAGCAGTTACGATCCTAATGAAAAACTGTTTTTT.

This clonotype was counted many times. The genes are TRBV4-3 and TRBJ2-7; the D gene is possibly TRBD2 (5 bases). V lost 4 bases and J lost 3, with 19 bases in between. Germline CDR1 reads LGHNA; CDR2 reads YSLEER. The CDR3 extends over 16 amino acids. CDR3 coding DNA: TGCGCCAGCAGCCTCGATCAGGTAGCGAGAATCTACGAGCAGTACTTC. Its protein product is CASSLDQVARIYEQYF.